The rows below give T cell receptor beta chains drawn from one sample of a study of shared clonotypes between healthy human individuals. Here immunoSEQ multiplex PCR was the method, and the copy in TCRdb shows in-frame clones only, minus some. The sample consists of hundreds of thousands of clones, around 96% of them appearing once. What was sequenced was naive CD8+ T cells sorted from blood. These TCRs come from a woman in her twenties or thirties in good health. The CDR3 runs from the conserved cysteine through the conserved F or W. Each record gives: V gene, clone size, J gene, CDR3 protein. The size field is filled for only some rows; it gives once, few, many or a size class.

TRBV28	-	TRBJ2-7	CASSLGGRPHEQYF
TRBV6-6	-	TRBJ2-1	CASSYSQGVINEQFF
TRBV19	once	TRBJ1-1	CASSTEAFF
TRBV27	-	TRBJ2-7	CASSPWAGSLYEQYF
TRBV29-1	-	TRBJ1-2	CSVRGQGVDYGYTF
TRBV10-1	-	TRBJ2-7	CASSETTGQAYEQYF
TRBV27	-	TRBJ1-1	CASRRTGVNTEAFF
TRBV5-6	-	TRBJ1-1	CASSYQLTGPEAFF
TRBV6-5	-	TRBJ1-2	CASSSDRELYGYTF
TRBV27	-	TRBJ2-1	CASSSDSPGFNEQFF
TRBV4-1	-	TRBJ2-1	CASSPVGGRTGFGGFF
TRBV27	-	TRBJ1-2	CASSFGGADYGYTF
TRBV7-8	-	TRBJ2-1	CASSLGGSYNEQFF
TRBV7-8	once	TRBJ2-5	CASSQGETQYF
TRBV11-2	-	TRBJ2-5	CASSDLMVEETQYF
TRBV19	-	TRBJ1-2	CASSSKPGQAYGYTF
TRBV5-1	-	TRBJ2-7	CASSLGDSTYEQYF
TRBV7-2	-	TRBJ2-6	CASSLVGVSGANVLTF
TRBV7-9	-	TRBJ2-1	CASSLRERVFF
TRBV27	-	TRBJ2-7	CASSFGSGEGEQYF
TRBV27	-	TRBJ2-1	CASGFSGNEQFF
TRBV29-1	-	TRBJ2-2	CSVGANTGELFF
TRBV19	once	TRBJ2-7	CASSMGRAGGYEQYF
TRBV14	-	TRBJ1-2	CASSQGDSYYGYTF
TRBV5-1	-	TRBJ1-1	CASSLDQPYTEAFF
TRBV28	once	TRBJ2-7	CASSFGLLTLGAYEQYF
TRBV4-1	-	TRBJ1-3	CASSPISTSGNTIYF
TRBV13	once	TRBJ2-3	CASSPRLATSTDTQYF
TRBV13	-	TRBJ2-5	CASSSDGGAQETQYF
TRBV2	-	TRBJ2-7	CASSPSRAGNEQYF
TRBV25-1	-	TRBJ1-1	CASSEGPMGITEAFF
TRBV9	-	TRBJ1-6	CASSTGGYNSPLHF
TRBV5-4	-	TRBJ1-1	CASSYRGAGTEAFF
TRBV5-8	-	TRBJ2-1	CASSLVRGYNEQFF
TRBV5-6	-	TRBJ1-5	CASSFGAGDQPQHF
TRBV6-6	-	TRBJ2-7	CASSYRDTAYEQYF
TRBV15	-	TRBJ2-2	CATSGGTTAGELFF
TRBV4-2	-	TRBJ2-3	CASSHNNPGLADSTDTQYF
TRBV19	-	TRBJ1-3	CASILGNTIYF
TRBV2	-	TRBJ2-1	CASRDRVAYNEQFF
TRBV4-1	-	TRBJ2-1	CASSQSGQGRMNEQFF
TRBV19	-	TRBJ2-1	CASSMSGVAHNEQFF
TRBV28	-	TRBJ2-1	CASTAGDEQFF
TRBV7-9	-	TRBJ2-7	CASSLLLGPAGEQYF
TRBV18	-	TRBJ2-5	CASSPDGEETQYF
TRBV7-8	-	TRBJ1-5	CASSLVYWGDQPQHF
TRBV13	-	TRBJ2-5	CASSFSGTSGSFVETQYF
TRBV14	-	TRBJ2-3	CASSGGLVRQYTQYF
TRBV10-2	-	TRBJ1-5	CASRPTFSNQPQHF
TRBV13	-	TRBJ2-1	CASSGPGLANEQFF
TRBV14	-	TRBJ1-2	CASSQVQGGYGYTF
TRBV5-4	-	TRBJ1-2	CASSRGGGLNEGYTF
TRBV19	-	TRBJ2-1	CASSILTGEHNEQFF
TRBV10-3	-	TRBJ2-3	CAISGDIGTDTQYF
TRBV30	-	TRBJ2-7	CAFQLAGGGEQYF
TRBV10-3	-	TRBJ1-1	CAISEWAAPEAFF
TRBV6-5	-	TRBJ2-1	CASSLDRTAHNEQFF
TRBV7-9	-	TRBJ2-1	CASSGRAPPGEQFF
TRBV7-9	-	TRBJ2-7	CASSLASAYEQYF